The TCR beta chain under discussion was sequenced for a study of blood T cell repertoires in COVID-19. Study-level information: The United States, Italy and Spain were the sources of the acute and convalescent COVID-19 samples.

Per the authors' pipeline: For nucleated cells, counts were estimated from reference gene primer amplification. Repertoires were generated with immunoSEQ multiplex PCR, while TCRdb's copy carries only in-frame clones and drops some. Clone size and V and J calls were adopted from that table, with D and trimming inferred from the DNA. In the table there are about 240,000 clones, around 90% of which are singletons. The J segment lost 4 bases and the V segment lost 4 bases, leaving 8 bases of the junction unmatched. Germline CDR1 SGDLS, CDR2 YYNGEE. The CDR3 length is 14 residues. Sequenced: peripheral blood. The chain links TRBV9 to TRBJ2-7, with 7 bases that match TRBD1. The TCR comes from a man under 40 with COVID-19, enrolled during active disease. The CDR3 region has the DNA TGTGCCAGCAGCTTGACCGGGACAGAATACGAGCAGTACTTC. This gives the protein CASSLTGTEYEQYF.